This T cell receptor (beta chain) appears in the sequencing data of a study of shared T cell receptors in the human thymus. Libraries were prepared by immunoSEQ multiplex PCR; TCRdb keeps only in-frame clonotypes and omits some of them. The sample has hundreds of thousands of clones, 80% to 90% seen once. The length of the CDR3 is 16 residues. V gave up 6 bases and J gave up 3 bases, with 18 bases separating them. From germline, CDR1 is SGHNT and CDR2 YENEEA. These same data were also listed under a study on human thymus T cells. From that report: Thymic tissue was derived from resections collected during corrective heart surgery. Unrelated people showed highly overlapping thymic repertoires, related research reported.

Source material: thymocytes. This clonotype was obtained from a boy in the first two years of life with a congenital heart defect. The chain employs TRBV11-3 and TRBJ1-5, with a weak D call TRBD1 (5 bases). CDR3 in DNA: TGTGCCAGCAGATATTTGGCTACAGGCACCAATCAGCCCCAGCATTTT. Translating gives CASRYLATGTNQPQHF.